Below are 16 T cell receptor beta chains sequenced from a single sample in a study of T cell responses to AZD1222 COVID-19 vaccine (TCRdb year 2021). The time point label for this specimen denotes: baseline before first vaccination. Interpreted using the paper, the treatment or condition label stands for: meningococcal conjugate vaccine given as trial control. Libraries were constructed by the immunoSEQ multiplex PCR assay. TCRdb obtained this table from immuneACCESS and retained in-frame rearrangements with V and J assigned. These tables miss some clones; where compared with another copy, unresolved V genes account for less than half of the shortfall, and the remainder is unexplained. Recorded for this sample are about 79,000 clones; about 91% of them occurred a single time. The top ten hold 7% to 8.5% of the sample. Here the sequenced sample was peripheral blood, taken on day 0 of MenACWY control vaccination. All receptors come from an adult in good health.

The CDR3 nucleotides read TGTGCCAGCTCAGACAGGGGTACGATGAACACTGAAGCTTTCTTT. This gives the protein CASSDRGTMNTEAFF. The chain has TRBV18 and TRBJ1-1; 8 bases map to TRBD1. The CDR3 consists of 15 residues. Germline CDR1 is KGHSH and CDR2 is LQKENI. The V gene end was trimmed by 5 bases and the J gene end by 0 bases; junction bases not matched to a gene: 5.

This rearrangement joins TRBV19 to TRBJ2-1; 7 bases agree with TRBD1. In germline, CDR1 is LNHDA, CDR2 SQIVND (reference sequence). The length of the CDR3 is 14 residues. After removal of 6 bases from V and 6 bases from J, the junction contained 8 bases not matched to a gene. The DNA of the CDR3 is TGTGCCAGTAGCCCTTTTCGACAGGGCAATGAGCAGTTCTTC. It is translated as CASSPFRQGNEQFF. The full variable domain, its missing parts supplied by reference TRBV19 and TRBJ2-1, is DGGITQSPKYLFRKEGQNVTLSCEQNLNHDAMYWYRQDPGQGLRLIYYSQIVNDFQKGDIAEGYSVSREKKESFPLTVTSAQKNPTAFYLCASSPFRQGNEQFFGPGTRLTVL.

The gene calls are TRBV6-2 or TRBV6-3 and TRBJ2-1; D is unresolved. The V and J ends lost 2 bases and 2 bases respectively, with 4 bases between them. Germline lookup yields CDR1 MNHEY and CDR2 SVGEGT. The CDR3 length is 13 residues. CDR3 sequence (DNA): TGTGCCAGCAGTTACCACCCCTACAATGAGCAGTTCTTC. It codes for CASSYHPYNEQFF.

The rearrangement joins TRBV28 to TRBJ2-3; D is possibly TRBD2 (5 bases). The germline V gene encodes CDR1 MDHEN and CDR2 SYDVKM. CDR3 length equals 15 residues. V lost 3 bases and J lost 0, with 10 bases in between. Here the CDR3 DNA reads TGTGCCAGCAGTTTCGGAGGTCTTAGCACAGATACGCAGTATTTT. Encoded protein: CASSFGGLSTDTQYF.

The chain uses TRBV18 and TRBJ1-2; a possible D gene is TRBD1 (5 bases). Trimming shortened V by 0 bases and J by 4 bases, and 18 bases separated the two germline ends. CDR3 length: 17 amino acids. Germline V gives CDR1 KGHSH, CDR2 LQKENI. CDR3 DNA sequence: TGTGCCAGCTCACCACCGGCCCGGGGCGCCTCGGGCTATGGCTACACCTTC. Residues: CASSPPARGASGYGYTF.

The chain combines TRBV18 with TRBJ2-2; 7 bases are a match to TRBD2. Germline V gene lookup returns CDR1 KGHSH and CDR2 LQKENI. V was pared by 1 base and J by 2 bases, with 1 base of the junction left unmatched. This CDR3 spans 15 amino acids. The CDR3 DNA reads as TGTGCCAGCTCACCACAGCGGGACAACACCGGGGAGCTGTTTTTT. The encoded protein is CASSPQRDNTGELFF.

This chain uses TRBV5-1 with TRBJ1-2; D is unclear. CDR3 size: 16 residues. CDR1 is SGHRS and CDR2 is YFSETQ in the germline V gene. The germline V and J ends were trimmed by 4 bases and 2 bases, with 18 bases remaining between them. CDR3 region: CASSHSADYGNYGYTF. The DNA for the CDR3 is TGCGCCAGCAGCCATTCCGCCGATTACGGAAACTATGGCTACACCTTC.

V is TRBV7-8 and J is TRBJ1-4, with D unresolved. CDR3 length: 14 residues. V was trimmed by 5 bases and J by 8 bases, leaving 15 bases between them. Germline CDR1 is SGHVS and CDR2 is FQNEAQ. The CDR3 region is CASSLSRWVEKLFF. CDR3 bases: TGTGCCAGCAGCCTAAGTCGGTGGGTCGAAAAACTGTTTTTT.

The chain uses TRBV4-1 and TRBJ1-1; possible D gene TRBD1, 5 bases. Trimming left V 0 bases short and J 10 bases short, with 12 bases between. Looked up from germline, CDR1 is MGHRA and CDR2 is YSYEKL. The CDR3 sequence is 13 residues long. The CDR3 DNA reads as TGCGCCAGCAGCCAAGATCGTGGGACGGGAGCTTTCTTT. Translation: CASSQDRGTGAFF.

J is TRBJ1-2 and V is TRBV5-8; D unresolved. V was shortened by 4 bases and J by 3 bases, with 16 bases between the two germline ends. The CDR3 is made up of 15 amino acids. Germline CDR1 reads SGHTS; CDR2 reads YDEGEE. The CDR3 DNA is TGTGCCAGCAGCGGGATCCATCTGCCCTACTATGGCTACACCTTC. Its protein is CASSGIHLPYYGYTF.

The J gene is TRBJ2-3, the V gene TRBV4-3; D may be TRBD2 (7 bases). The CDR3 length is 18 residues. The germline V gene has CDR1 LGHNA and CDR2 YSLEER. The V end was cut by 0 bases, the J end by 5 bases, with 21 bases between. The CDR3 is CASSQDPPRTGRGDTQYF. The CDR3 DNA sequence: TGCGCCAGCAGCCAAGATCCTCCGAGAACAGGGAGGGGAGATACGCAGTATTTT.

V and J are TRBV18 and TRBJ2-7; unclear D gene. This CDR3 comprises 12 residues. The germline V and J ends were trimmed by 2 bases and 5 bases, with 7 bases remaining between them. Germline V CDR1 and CDR2: KGHSH, LQKENI. The CDR3 DNA reads as TGTGCCAGCTCACCAGGCGCTAACGAGCAGTACTTC. Its protein product is CASSPGANEQYF.

This clone was picked up one time. The chain has TRBV9 and TRBJ1-6; D is uncertain. Germline lookup yields CDR1 SGDLS and CDR2 YYNGEE. The germline V and J ends were trimmed by 0 bases and 16 bases, with 14 bases remaining between them. The CDR3 sequence is 13 residues long. CDR3 DNA sequence: TGTGCCAGCAGCGTAGATAGCGGCAGCAGACTCCACTTT. Translation gives CASSVDSGSRLHF.

The DNA of the CDR3 is TGCGCCAGCAGCCCTGGACAGGGGGAAGGGGGTTCACCCCTCCACTTT. Its translation is CASSPGQGEGGSPLHF. V gene TRBV5-1 combines with J gene TRBJ1-6, with 10 bases matching TRBD1. Germline V gives CDR1 SGHRS, CDR2 YFSETQ. This CDR3 spans 16 amino acids. The V and J ends lost 4 bases and 9 bases, in that order; junction bases with no gene match: 10.

In this sample, this clone turned up a few times. The rearrangement links TRBV6-2 or TRBV6-3 to TRBJ2-7, with 7 nucleotides matching TRBD2. CDR3 length: 18 amino acids. Germline CDR1 reads MNHEY; CDR2 reads SVGEGT. V was pared by 0 bases and J by 4 bases, with 15 bases of the junction left unmatched. DNA of the CDR3: TGTGCCAGCAGTTACTCGATCGAGCCTAGCGGACCAATTTACGAGCAGTACTTC. Translating gives CASSYSIEPSGPIYEQYF.

The chain couples TRBV6-5 to TRBJ2-5; D may be TRBD1 (6 bases). CDR3 length: 16 amino acids. With 2 bases removed from V and 1 base from J, the gap between germline ends came to 14 bases. Germline-derived CDR1 and CDR2 are MNHEY and SVGAGI. CDR3 amino acids: CASSYAYDRPQETQYF. Written as DNA, the CDR3 is TGTGCCAGCAGTTACGCCTATGACAGGCCCCAAGAGACCCAGTACTTC.